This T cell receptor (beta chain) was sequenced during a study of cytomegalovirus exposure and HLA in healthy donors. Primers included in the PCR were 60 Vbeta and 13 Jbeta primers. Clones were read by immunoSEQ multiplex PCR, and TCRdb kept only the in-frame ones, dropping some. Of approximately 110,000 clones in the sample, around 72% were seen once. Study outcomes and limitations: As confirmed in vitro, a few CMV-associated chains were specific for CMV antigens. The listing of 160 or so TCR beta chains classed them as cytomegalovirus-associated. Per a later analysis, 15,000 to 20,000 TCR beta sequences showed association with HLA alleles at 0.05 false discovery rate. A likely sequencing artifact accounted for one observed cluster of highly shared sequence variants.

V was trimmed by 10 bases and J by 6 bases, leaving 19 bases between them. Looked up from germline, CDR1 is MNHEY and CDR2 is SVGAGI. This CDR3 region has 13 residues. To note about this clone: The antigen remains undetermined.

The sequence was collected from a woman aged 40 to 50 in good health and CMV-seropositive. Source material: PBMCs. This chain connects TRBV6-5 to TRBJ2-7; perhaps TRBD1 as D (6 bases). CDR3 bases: TGTGCCACCCACCGGGACACCAAACGCGAGCAGTACTTC. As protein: CATHRDTKREQYF.